The next 30 T cell receptor beta chains were all read from a single sample in a study of cytomegalovirus exposure and HLA in healthy donors. Produced via immunoSEQ multiplex PCR; TCRdb's table is partial and in-frame only. The sample shows roughly 330,000 clones, 75% to 90% of them seen only once. Sample: PBMCs. The receptors were sampled from a young woman in good health and CMV-seropositive.

The chain is built from TRBV4-3 and TRBJ2-4, with D possibly matching TRBD1 (5 bases). CDR1 and CDR2 from the germline V gene are LGHNA and YSLEER. Trimming removed 4 bases at V and 0 bases at J, with 13 bases between. The CDR3 has 16 amino acids. CDR3 loop: CASSRGDSLAKNIQYF. The CDR3 DNA is TGCGCCAGCAGCCGGGGTGACAGTCTAGCCAAAAACATTCAGTACTTC.

This rearrangement joins TRBV28 to TRBJ2-5; D is perhaps TRBD1 (5 bases). This CDR3 has 15 amino acids. Germline CDR1 and CDR2: MDHEN and SYDVKM. V lost 8 bases and J lost 5, with 21 bases in between. CDR3: CASRFRAGSGETQYF. Written as DNA, the CDR3 is TGTGCCAGCCGATTCCGCGCAGGGTCGGGCGAGACCCAGTACTTC.

V and J are TRBV27 and TRBJ1-6; D gene uncertain. Trimming pared 4 bases from V and 10 bases from J, leaving 20 bases between. This CDR3 is 16 amino acids long. Per the germline V gene, CDR1 is MNHEY and CDR2 is SMNVEV (reference sequence). This CDR3 reads CASSSILREVWSPLHF. CDR3 bases: TGTGCCAGCAGTTCAATCTTGCGGGAGGTTTGGTCACCCCTCCACTTT.

CDR3 bases: TGCGCCAGCAGTGAGCCCCTCCGGGACAGCGAAGAGACCCAGTACTTC. Protein product: CASSEPLRDSEETQYF. V and J are TRBV10-1 and TRBJ2-5; 7 nucleotides agree with TRBD1. The germline V gene encodes CDR1 WNHNN and CDR2 SYGVQD (reference sequence). CDR3 length equals 16 residues. V trimming: 2 bases; J trimming: 3 bases; junction bases outside the gene matches: 9.

This chain links TRBV5-6 with TRBJ1-2, with D perhaps matching TRBD1 (5 bases). The CDR3 has 13 residues. Trimming shortened V by 2 bases and J by 5 bases, and 10 bases separated the two germline ends. CDR1 is SGHDT and CDR2 is YYEEEE in the germline V gene. CDR3 coding DNA: TGTGCCAGCAGCTTCTCCAGGGAGTATGGCTACACCTTC. Protein: CASSFSREYGYTF.

The genes are TRBV19 and TRBJ1-1, with a weak D call TRBD1 (6 bases). Trimming shortened V by 5 bases and J by 0 bases, and 19 bases separated the two germline ends. CDR1 is LNHDA, CDR2 SQIVND, per germline (reference sequence). The CDR3 contains 17 residues. The CDR3 sequence: CASSLTRTALMNTEAFF. The CDR3 coding sequence is TGTGCCAGTAGTCTGACTCGGACAGCACTCATGAACACTGAAGCTTTCTTT.

The V gene is TRBV29-1, the J gene TRBJ1-2, with D hard to call. The CDR3 runs to 13 residues. V lost 2 bases and J 8 bases, leaving 15 bases between the germline ends. Per germline, CDR1 SQVTM and CDR2 ANQGSEA. The CDR3 DNA reads as TGCAGCGTTGAACCGGGAGGTGAGAGAGGCTACACCTTC. The encoded protein is CSVEPGGERGYTF.

The CDR3 DNA reads as TGTGCCAGCAGCTTAGCTGGGGCAGTCAATCAGCCCCAGCATTTT. Amino acid sequence: CASSLAGAVNQPQHF. The chain carries TRBV7-6 and TRBJ1-5; D is perhaps TRBD1 (5 bases). Germline CDR1 reads SGHVS; CDR2 reads FNYEAQ. This CDR3 comprises 15 residues. With 0 bases removed from V and 3 bases from J, the gap between germline ends came to 9 bases.

This chain links TRBV19 with TRBJ2-5, with TRBD1 matching 9 bases. CDR1 is LNHDA and CDR2 is SQIVND in the germline V gene (reference sequence). The trim removed 3 bases at V and 5 bases at J, leaving 7 bases unmatched. This CDR3 comprises 15 residues. For the CDR3, the DNA is TGTGCCAGTAGTATCGGGACAGGGAGAACGGAGACCCAGTACTTC. It is translated as CASSIGTGRTETQYF. The full variable domain, completed using reference TRBV19 and TRBJ2-5, is DGGITQSPKYLFRKEGQNVTLSCEQNLNHDAMYWYRQDPGQGLRLIYYSQIVNDFQKGDIAEGYSVSREKKESFPLTVTSAQKNPTAFYLCASSIGTGRTETQYFGPGTRLLVL.

The chain links TRBV7-9 to TRBJ1-2; 7 bases are shared with TRBD1. With V trimmed by 3 bases and J by 4 bases, 14 bases remained unmatched. This CDR3 has 17 residues. CDR1 and CDR2 from the germline V gene are SEHNR and FQNEAQ (reference sequence). Written as DNA, the CDR3 is TGTGCCAGCAGCTTGGGGGGGACAGCCAACCTCATCTATGGCTACACCTTC. The encoded protein is CASSLGGTANLIYGYTF.

This clone was seen only a few times. This chain joins TRBV9 and TRBJ2-3; 8 nucleotides align to TRBD2. The CDR3 contains 16 residues. CDR1 SGDLS and CDR2 YYNGEE come from the germline V gene. Trimming cost V 4 bases and J 0 bases; bases outside gene matches: 7. The DNA of the CDR3 is TGTGCCAGCAGCATCGGACTAGCAGAAAGCACAGATACGCAGTATTTT. Encoded protein: CASSIGLAESTDTQYF. Using reference TRBV9 and TRBJ2-3 for the parts outside the CDR3, the full variable domain is DSGVTQTPKHLITATGQRVTLRCSPRSGDLSVYWYQQSLDQGLQFLIQYYNGEERAKGNILERFSAQQFPDLHSELNLSSLELGDSALYFCASSIGLAESTDTQYFGPGTRLTVL.

The rearrangement links TRBV14 to TRBJ2-5; 9 bases are a match to TRBD2. The CDR3 loop spans 16 amino acids. V shed 2 bases and J 5 bases; nucleotides not matched to a gene: 9. The germline V gene has CDR1 SGHDN and CDR2 FVKESK. CDR3 residues: CASSQLGSGSAETQYF. The CDR3 nucleotides are TGTGCCAGCAGCCAACTCGGTAGCGGGAGTGCTGAGACCCAGTACTTC.

The chain uses TRBV5-1 and TRBJ2-3, with D tentatively TRBD1 (5 bases). The V end was cut by 7 bases, the J end by 0 bases, with 12 bases between. This CDR3 has 14 residues. The germline CDR1 and CDR2 sequences are SGHRS and YFSETQ. CDR3 bases: TGCGCCAGCGGACATACTGCTAGCACAGATACGCAGTATTTT. Its translation: CASGHTASTDTQYF.

The chain uses TRBV29-1 and TRBJ2-2; possibly TRBD1 for D (5 bases). Trimming took off 4 bases at V and 2 bases at J, with 8 bases between the two ends. This CDR3 is built from 13 residues. Germline values: CDR1 SQVTM, CDR2 ANQGSEA. The CDR3 reads CSVGQLNTGELFF. The CDR3, as DNA: TGCAGCGTTGGACAGCTTAACACCGGGGAGCTGTTTTTT.

For this clone: Within the sample, other DNA sequences also encode this same CDR3. The J gene is TRBJ1-5, the V gene TRBV30, with D possibly matching TRBD1 (5 bases). The CDR3 sequence is 13 residues long. Trimming took 3 bases from V and 2 from J, leaving 8 bases between them. Germline-derived CDR1 and CDR2 are GTSNPN and SVGIG (reference sequence). The CDR3 region has the DNA TGTGCCTGGAGCATAGGGGGCAATCAGCCCCAGCATTTT. Encoded protein: CAWSIGGNQPQHF.

This clone was detected a few times. The CDR3 is CASQYTSGSNQPQHF. The CDR3, as DNA: TGTGCCAGTCAGTACACGAGCGGAAGCAATCAGCCCCAGCATTTT. The chain has TRBV19 and TRBJ1-5; D unresolved. The CDR3 is 15 residues long. Trimming cost V 8 bases and J 1 base, with 15 bases left between them. Germline V gene sequence: CDR1 LNHDA, CDR2 SQIVND (reference sequence).

The chain employs TRBV28 and TRBJ2-2; D is perhaps TRBD1 or TRBD2 (5 bases each). CDR3 length: 14 residues. CDR1 is MDHEN, CDR2 SYDVKM, per germline. Between the trimmed V and J ends, which lost 6 bases and 7 bases, there was a span of 15 bases. In DNA, the CDR3 is TGTGCCAGCAGCCTCAGGCCGAGGGGCGGGGAGCTGTTTTTT. This translates into CASSLRPRGGELFF. The whole variable domain, remainder taken from reference TRBV28 and TRBJ2-2, is DVKVTQSSRYLVKRTGEKVFLECVQDMDHENMFWYRQDPGLGLRLIYFSYDVKMKEKGDIPEGYSVSREKKERFSLILESASTNQTSMYLCASSLRPRGGELFFGEGSRLTVL.

This clone was observed once. The V and J genes are TRBV11-2 and TRBJ1-2, with D possibly being TRBD1 (6 bases). CDR1 is SGHAT, CDR2 FQNNGV, per germline. The CDR3 length is 15 residues. V lost 4 bases to trimming and J lost 0 bases, with 12 bases between them. The CDR3 DNA is TGTGCCAGCAGCTCAGGACAGATAGCTAACTATGGCTACACCTTC. Translation gives CASSSGQIANYGYTF.

CDR3 sequence (DNA): TGTGCCAGCAGCCGGAGAAAGACCCAGTACTTC. Translated, it gives CASSRRKTQYF. The chain couples TRBV28 to TRBJ2-5; D is unresolved. Germline values: CDR1 MDHEN, CDR2 SYDVKM. This CDR3 is 11 amino acids long. Trimming removed 6 bases from V and 6 bases from J, with 8 bases in between.

The rearrangement links TRBV9 to TRBJ2-7, with TRBD2 matching 9 bases. The CDR3 loop spans 14 amino acids. With V trimmed by 0 bases and J by 5 bases, 3 bases remained unmatched. The germline V gene encodes CDR1 SGDLS and CDR2 YYNGEE. CDR3 sequence reads: CASSVGTSVHEQYF. CDR3 DNA sequence: TGTGCCAGCAGCGTAGGGACTAGCGTCCACGAGCAGTACTTC.

The chain links TRBV6-6 to TRBJ2-5; 7 bases line up with TRBD2. Germline CDR1 and CDR2: MNHNY and SVGAGI (reference sequence). V trimming: 2 bases; J trimming: 1 base; junction bases outside the gene matches: 4. This CDR3 has 15 amino acids. The CDR3 loop is CASSYMGGSQETQYF. In DNA, the CDR3 is TGTGCCAGCAGTTACATGGGGGGGTCCCAAGAGACCCAGTACTTC.

The chain joins TRBV5-4 to TRBJ2-1; 9 bases match TRBD2. The V gene end was trimmed by 2 bases and the J gene end by 4 bases; junction bases not matched to a gene: 13. This CDR3 spans 18 amino acids. Per the germline V gene, CDR1 is SGHNT and CDR2 is YYREEE (reference sequence). For the CDR3, the DNA is TGTGCCAGCAGCTTCGGGGCGGGAGGGCCGTCGGTATACAATGAGCAGTTCTTC. Amino acids: CASSFGAGGPSVYNEQFF.

The chain couples TRBV2 to TRBJ2-2, with 8 bases lining up with TRBD2. J gave up 8 bases and V 6 bases, and 8 bases lay outside the gene matches. Germline V gene data show CDR1 as SNHLY and CDR2 as FYNNEI. The CDR3 contains 14 residues. The CDR3 nucleotides are TGTGCCAGCAGGCTTCCCGGGGGGGCTGGGGAGCTGTTTTTT. Translated: CASRLPGGAGELFF.

V and J are TRBV6-1 and TRBJ2-3; 8 bases agree with TRBD2. CDR1 and CDR2 from the germline V gene are MNHNS and SASEGT. After removal of 6 bases from V and 0 bases from J, the junction contained 2 bases not matched to a gene. The length of the CDR3 is 14 residues. The CDR3 reads CASRGLVSTDTQYF. CDR3 nucleotides: TGTGCCAGCAGGGGACTAGTTAGCACAGATACGCAGTATTTT.

The chain combines TRBV30 with TRBJ1-5; TRBD1 might be the D (5 bases). Trimming took off 3 bases at V and 6 bases at J, with 12 bases between the two ends. The CDR3 sequence is 13 residues long. Germline CDR1 and CDR2: GTSNPN and SVGIG (reference sequence). CDR3 loop: CAWRGDGGQPQHF. CDR3 bases: TGTGCCTGGAGAGGGGACGGGGGTCAGCCCCAGCATTTT.

The J gene is TRBJ1-2, the V gene TRBV13; tentatively, D is TRBD1 (6 bases). The germline gives CDR1 PRHDT, CDR2 FYEKMQ (reference sequence). CDR3 length: 18 residues. V gave up 0 bases and J gave up 7 bases, with 24 bases separating them. The CDR3 region has the DNA TGTGCCAGCAGCTTAGGCAGGACAGTCTCCCCAAAGGTTGGTGGCTACACCTTC. It encodes CASSLGRTVSPKVGGYTF.

The gene calls are TRBV7-2 and TRBJ2-2; D call uncertain. CDR3 length: 16 amino acids. In germline, CDR1 is SGHTA, CDR2 FQGNSA. V was trimmed by 4 bases and J by 6 bases, leaving 18 bases between them. The CDR3 DNA sequence: TGTGCCAGCAGCTCAGAAGACAAGGGATACGCCGGGGAGCTGTTTTTT. It yields the protein CASSSEDKGYAGELFF.

The chain has TRBV28 and TRBJ2-7; 12 nucleotides line up with TRBD2. The CDR3 sequence is 15 residues long. CDR1 is MDHEN and CDR2 is SYDVKM in the germline V gene. The V segment lost 4 bases and the J segment 7 bases; nucleotides outside the gene matches: 8. Here the CDR3 reads CASSSSGGVALEQYF. In nucleotides, the CDR3 is TGTGCCAGCAGTTCTAGCGGGGGGGTAGCCCTGGAGCAGTACTTC.

This rearrangement joins TRBV27 to TRBJ1-1, with unresolved D. CDR3 length: 13 amino acids. Trimming shortened V by 3 bases and J by 0 bases, and 5 bases separated the two germline ends. Germline values: CDR1 MNHEY, CDR2 SMNVEV (reference sequence). The CDR3 here is CASSLGMNTEAFF. The DNA of the CDR3 is TGTGCCAGCAGTTTGGGAATGAACACTGAAGCTTTCTTT.

The chain couples TRBV18 to TRBJ2-2; D unresolved. The CDR3 spans 14 residues. The V gene lost 4 bases and the J gene lost 1 base, with 7 bases spanning the gap. The germline CDR1 and CDR2 sequences are KGHSH and LQKENI. CDR3 sequence (DNA): TGTGCCAGCTCACTGCAATTGAACACCGGGGAGCTGTTTTTT. Translated: CASSLQLNTGELFF. The variable domain in full, with the rest retrieved from reference TRBV18 and TRBJ2-2, is NAGVMQNPRHLVRRRGQEARLRCSPMKGHSHVYWYRQLPEEGLKFMVYLQKENIIDESGMPKERFSAEFPKEGPSILRIQQVVRGDSAAYFCASSLQLNTGELFFGEGSRLTVL.